This T cell receptor beta chain was observed in a study of shared clonotypes between healthy human individuals. General study points: Among non-shared clonotypes, generation probabilities were lower than among those shared by all four donors.

Clones were sequenced by immunoSEQ multiplex PCR, and TCRdb holds only the in-frame ones, with some missing. Among millions of clones listed, just over 90% were seen once. All donors qualified as healthy HIV-negative adults and had experienced no recent acute infections or vaccinations. After removal of 0 bases from V and 0 bases from J, the junction contained 2 bases not matched to a gene. The CDR3 runs to 16 residues. Germline V lookup: CDR1 SGHRS, CDR2 YFSETQ. Remarks on this clone: Antigen unknown. The same CDR3 also results from other DNA sequences found in this sample.

The chain uses TRBV5-1 and TRBJ2-3, with 9 bases that match TRBD2. The sequence came from a man aged 18-30 years in good health. The specimen sequenced was naive CD4+ T cells sorted from blood. Sample subset: CD45RA+ positively selected. Here the CDR3 DNA reads TGCGCCAGCAGCTTGGGACTAGCGGCTAGCACAGATACGCAGTATTTT. It codes for CASSLGLAASTDTQYF. Variable domain in full (rest from reference TRBV5-1 and TRBJ2-3): KAGVTQTPRYLIKTRGQQVTLSCSPISGHRSVSWYQQTPGQGLQFLFEYFSETQRNKGNFPGRFSGRQFSNSRSEMNVSTLELGDSALYLCASSLGLAASTDTQYFGPGTRLTVL.